The 11 T cell receptor beta chains listed next were all sequenced from one sample in a study of identical twins. TCRdb re-analysed the 5' RACE reads in MiXCR, keeping a single row per CDR3 protein. Among around 570,000 distinct CDR3 sequences, just under 10% were seen once, and the ten largest hold approximately 3%. The same data also contributed to another study, on yellow fever vaccine responses in identical twins.

The sequencing sample was made of PBMCs. These receptors were collected from a woman aged 18 to 35 in good health.

This clonotype has at least ten counts. The rearrangement uses TRBV5-1 and TRBJ2-6; no definite D call. The ends were cut back, 3 bases at V and 0 bases at J, with 7 bases in the middle. Germline V gene sequence: CDR1 SGHRS, CDR2 YFSETQ. This CDR3 has 15 residues. CDR3 nucleotide sequence: TGCGCCAGCAGCTCCGTCCTCTCTGGGGCCAACGTCCTGACTTTC. It encodes CASSSVLSGANVLTF. The full variable domain, rest sourced from reference TRBV5-1 and TRBJ2-6, is KAGVTQTPRYLIKTRGQQVTLSCSPISGHRSVSWYQQTPGQGLQFLFEYFSETQRNKGNFPGRFSGRQFSNSRSEMNVSTLELGDSALYLCASSSVLSGANVLTFGAGSRLTVL.

This rearrangement joins TRBV20-1 to TRBJ2-7; TRBD2 matches 8 bases. The length of the CDR3 is 17 residues. Germline assignment: CDR1 DFQATT and CDR2 SNEGSKA (reference sequence). The CDR3, as DNA: TGCTGCGCTAGAGATTCTACAATGGGACTAGTCGTCTACGAGCAGTACTTC. This codes for CCARDSTMGLVVYEQYF.

This clonotype was picked up a small number of times. V and J are TRBV12-3 or TRBV12-4 and TRBJ2-7, with D unclear. The length of the CDR3 is 13 residues. The V end lost 5 bases, the J end lost 4 bases, and 12 bases lay between the germline ends. The CDR3 protein is CASSQRIPYEQYF. In DNA form, the CDR3 reads TGTGCCAGCAGTCAACGAATCCCGTACGAGCAGTACTTC.

The sample holds many counts of this clonotype. This sequence joins TRBV20-1 and TRBJ2-1; 8 nucleotides line up with TRBD2. The junction had 18 bases not matched to a gene; V was cut back by 5 bases and J by 9 bases. Per the germline V gene, CDR1 is DFQATT and CDR2 is SNEGSKA (reference sequence). This CDR3 spans 16 amino acids. In DNA, the CDR3 is TGCAGTGCTGGGGCTTTAAGCGGGAGTTTTTTCGCTGAGCAGTTCTTC. This translates into CSAGALSGSFFAEQFF.

This clonotype turned up a few times. The chain carries TRBV7-8 and TRBJ2-7; D ambiguous. The germline gives CDR1 SGHVS, CDR2 FQNEAQ. V was shortened by 1 base and J by 3 bases, with 13 bases between the two germline ends. The CDR3 is made up of 15 amino acids. The CDR3 DNA reads as TGTGCCAGCAGCTTAGTAGTGGGCTCGGACTACGAGCAGTACTTC. The encoded protein is CASSLVVGSDYEQYF.

V usage is TRBV6-5 and J usage is TRBJ2-7, with D unclear. The V gene's germline CDR1 is MNHEY and CDR2 SVGAGI. The CDR3 extends over 12 amino acids. Trimming shortened V by 7 bases and J by 6 bases, and 13 bases separated the two germline ends. CDR3 region: CASTSTSGEQYF. The CDR3 DNA is TGTGCCAGCACGTCGACCTCCGGCGAGCAGTACTTC.

This chain links TRBV7-2 with TRBJ2-5; 9 nucleotides match TRBD2. V dropped 2 bases and J dropped 3; count of bases not matched to a gene: 10. Germline CDR1 SGHTA, CDR2 FQGNSA. The CDR3 spans 17 residues. This CDR3 reads CASSLPLGTSFEETQYF. In DNA form, the CDR3 reads TGTGCCAGCAGCTTACCTTTGGGGACTAGCTTCGAAGAGACCCAGTACTTC.

This clonotype was picked up many times. The chain combines TRBV28 with TRBJ2-1; the match to TRBD2 covers 8 bases. The germline CDR1 and CDR2 sequences are MDHEN and SYDVKM. With 4 bases clipped from V and 6 bases from J, the junction kept 23 bases outside the gene matches. The CDR3 is 20 amino acids. The CDR3 coding sequence is TGTGCCAGCAGTTCCTCCAACCCCAACCCCTTAGCGGGACTACCCAATGAGCAGTTCTTC. Amino acids: CASSSSNPNPLAGLPNEQFF.

This clonotype was counted ten times or more. The rearrangement links TRBV2 to TRBJ1-1; D is uncertain. This CDR3 contains 16 residues. The germline V gene encodes CDR1 SNHLY and CDR2 FYNNEI. The ends were cut back, 6 bases at V and 1 base at J, with 18 bases in the middle. The CDR3 DNA is TGTGCCAGCAGGGGTGGACGGAACCTTGGGAACACTGAAGCTTTCTTT. This gives the protein CASRGGRNLGNTEAFF.

This clonotype has a count of ten or more. V is TRBV5-1 and J is TRBJ2-1; a possible D gene is TRBD2 (5 bases). This CDR3 spans 15 amino acids. V was cut by 2 bases and J by 7 bases, with 16 bases left in between. In germline, CDR1 is SGHRS, CDR2 YFSETQ. As DNA, the CDR3 is TGCGCCAGCAGCTTTGTCCCCATCGAGGGAAATGAGCAGTTCTTC. It specifies CASSFVPIEGNEQFF.

The chain links TRBV7-6 to TRBJ2-6; the D is unclear. The germline V gene has CDR1 SGHVS and CDR2 FNYEAQ. Trimming pared 5 bases from V and 0 bases from J, leaving 8 bases between. The CDR3 runs to 15 residues. The CDR3 protein is CASSRISSGANVLTF. The DNA for the CDR3 is TGTGCCAGCAGCCGCATTTCCTCTGGGGCCAACGTCCTGACTTTC.